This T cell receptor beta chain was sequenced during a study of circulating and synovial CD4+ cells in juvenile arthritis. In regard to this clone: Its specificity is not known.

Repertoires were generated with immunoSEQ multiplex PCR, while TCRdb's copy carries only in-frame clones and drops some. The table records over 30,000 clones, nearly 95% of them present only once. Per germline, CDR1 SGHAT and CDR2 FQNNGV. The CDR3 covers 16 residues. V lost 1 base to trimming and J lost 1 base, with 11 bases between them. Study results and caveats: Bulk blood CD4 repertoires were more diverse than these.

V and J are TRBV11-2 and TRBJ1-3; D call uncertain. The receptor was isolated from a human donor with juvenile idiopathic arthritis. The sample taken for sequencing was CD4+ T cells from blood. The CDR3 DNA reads TGTGCCAGCAGCTTAGTGGCGGGAAGTTCTGGAAACACCATATATTTT. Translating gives CASSLVAGSSGNTIYF.